The present T cell receptor (beta chain) was sequenced within a study of shared clonotypes between healthy human individuals. The CDR3 length is 16 residues. V gave up 5 bases and J gave up 5 bases; unmatched junction bases: 7. Germline CDR1 is MNHNY and CDR2 is SVGAGI (reference sequence). This clone was seen just once. Its cognate antigen is unknown. Assay runs were performed at deep level. Assay: immunoSEQ multiplex PCR; the TCRdb copy retains only in-frame clones and omits some. The sample comprises about 2 million clones, 85% to 95% of which are singletons, and approximately 0.13% rests with the top ten. Study-level points and caveats: Even with large depth, rarefaction showed that sorted-subset sequencing was incomplete.

The split of CD4+ cells yielded CD45RA+ naive and CD45RA-negative memory subsets. The chain recombines TRBV6-6 with TRBJ2-3, with 13 bases fitting TRBD2. The source is a man between 18 and 35 years old in good health. Sequencing used naive CD4+ T cells sorted from blood. Documented subset: CD45RA+ positively selected. The CDR3 DNA reads as TGTGCCAGCAGTACTAGCGGGGGGGCCCGGATAGATACGCAGTATTTT. Protein sequence: CASSTSGGARIDTQYF.